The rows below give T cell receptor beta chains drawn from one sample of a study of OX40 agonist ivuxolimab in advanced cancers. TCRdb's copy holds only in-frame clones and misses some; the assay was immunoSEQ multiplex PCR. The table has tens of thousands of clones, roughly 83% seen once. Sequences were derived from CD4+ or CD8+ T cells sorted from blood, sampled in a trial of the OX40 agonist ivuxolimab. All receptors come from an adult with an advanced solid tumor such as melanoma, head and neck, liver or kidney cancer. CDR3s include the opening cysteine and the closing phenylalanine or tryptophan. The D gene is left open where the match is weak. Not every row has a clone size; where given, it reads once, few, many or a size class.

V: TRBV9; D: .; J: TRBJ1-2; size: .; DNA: TGTGCCAGCAGCGGGATCGACAACCGCTACACCTTC; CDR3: CASSGIDNRYTF
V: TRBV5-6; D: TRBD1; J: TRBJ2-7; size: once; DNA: TGTGCCAGCAGCTCGATCGACAGGGCAGCCTACGAGCAGTACTTC; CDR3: CASSSIDRAAYEQYF
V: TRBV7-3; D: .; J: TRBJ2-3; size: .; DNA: TGTGCCAGCAGCCCTACGGGACATCGCACAGATACGCAGTATTTT; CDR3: CASSPTGHRTDTQYF
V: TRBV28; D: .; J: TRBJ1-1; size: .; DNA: TGTGCCAGCAGACTCTCGGCCCTCAGCGGTATGAACACTGAAGCTTTCTTT; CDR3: CASRLSALSGMNTEAFF
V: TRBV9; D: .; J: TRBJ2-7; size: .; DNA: TGTGCCAGCAGCGACTCACCGGACCTCTCCTACGAGCAGTACTTC; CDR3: CASSDSPDLSYEQYF
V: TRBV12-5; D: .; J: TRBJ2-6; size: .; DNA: TGTGCTAGTGGTTTGGTACCCCCGACAGGCTCTGGGGCCAACGTCCTGACTTTC; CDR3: CASGLVPPTGSGANVLTF
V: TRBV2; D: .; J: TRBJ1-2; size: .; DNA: TGTGCCAGCAGAAGCCAGGGTTTGAACTATGGCTACACCTTC; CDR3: CASRSQGLNYGYTF
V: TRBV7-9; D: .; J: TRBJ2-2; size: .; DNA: TGTGCCAGCAGCTGGGGGCCCGGGGAGCTGTTTTTT; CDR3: CASSWGPGELFF
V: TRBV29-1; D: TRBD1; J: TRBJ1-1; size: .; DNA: TGCAGCGTTAGGACAGGGGGGATGAGGGACACTGAAGCTTTCTTT; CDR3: CSVRTGGMRDTEAFF
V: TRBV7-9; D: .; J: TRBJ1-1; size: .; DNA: TGTGCCAGCAGTGTGGGGGCCACTGAAGCTTTCTTT; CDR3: CASSVGATEAFF
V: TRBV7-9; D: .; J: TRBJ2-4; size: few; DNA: TGTGCCAGCAGCTTCGGAACAAGTGACATTCAGTACTTC; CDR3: CASSFGTSDIQYF
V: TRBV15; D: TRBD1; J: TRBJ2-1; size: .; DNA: TGTGCCACCAGCACCCGGGACAGGGCCCCCAATGAGCAGTTCTTC; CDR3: CATSTRDRAPNEQFF
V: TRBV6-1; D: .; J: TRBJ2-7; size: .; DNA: TGTGCCAGCAGTGAAGCGCGGGGCGGTACCTACGAGCAGTACTTC; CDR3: CASSEARGGTYEQYF
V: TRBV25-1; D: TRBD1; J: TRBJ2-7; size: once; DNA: TGTGCCAGCAGTGAAAGCACGTGGGGACAGGGGTACGAGCAGTACTTC; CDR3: CASSESTWGQGYEQYF
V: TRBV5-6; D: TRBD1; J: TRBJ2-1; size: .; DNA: TGTGCCAGCAGCTGGACAGGGTCCTACAATGAGCAGTTCTTC; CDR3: CASSWTGSYNEQFF
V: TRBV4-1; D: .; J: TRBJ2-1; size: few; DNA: TGCGCCAGCAAAGGAGCGGGTAATGAGCAGTTCTTC; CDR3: CASKGAGNEQFF
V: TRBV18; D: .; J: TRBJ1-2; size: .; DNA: TGTGCCAGCTCACCATCGGAGAACTATGGCTACACCTTC; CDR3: CASSPSENYGYTF
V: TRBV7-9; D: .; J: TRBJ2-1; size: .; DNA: TGTGCCAGCAGCTTACCATCTAGGGGAGAGCAGTTCTTC; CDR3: CASSLPSRGEQFF
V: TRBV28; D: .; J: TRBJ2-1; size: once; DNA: TGTGCCAGCAGTTTTGGCGGGACCTTATACAATGAGCAGTTCTTC; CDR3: CASSFGGTLYNEQFF
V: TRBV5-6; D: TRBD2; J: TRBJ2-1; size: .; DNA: TGTGCCAGCAGCTTGGAAGCGGGAGCTTACAATGAGCAGTTCTTC; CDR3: CASSLEAGAYNEQFF
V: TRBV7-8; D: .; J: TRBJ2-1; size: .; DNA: TGTGCCAGCAGCTTAACTCGGGGGAGGCTTTACAATGAGCAGTTCTTC; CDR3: CASSLTRGRLYNEQFF
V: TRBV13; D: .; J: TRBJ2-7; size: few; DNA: TGTGCCAGCAGCTTATGGGGGCTAAGGTCCTACGAGCAGTACTTC; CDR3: CASSLWGLRSYEQYF
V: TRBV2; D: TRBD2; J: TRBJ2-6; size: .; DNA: TGTGCCAGGGGACTTGCGGGAGGGCCTGGGGCCAACGTCCTGACTTTC; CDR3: CARGLAGGPGANVLTF
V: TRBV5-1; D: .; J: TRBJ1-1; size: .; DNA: TGCGCCAGCAGCTCTCAGTGGGACACTGAAGCTTTCTTT; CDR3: CASSSQWDTEAFF
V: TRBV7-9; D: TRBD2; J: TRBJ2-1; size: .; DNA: TGTGCCAGCAGCTTAGGTCGGCGGGAGCTGCTACGCAATGAGCAGTTCTTC; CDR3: CASSLGRRELLRNEQFF
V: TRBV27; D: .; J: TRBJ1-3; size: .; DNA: TGTGCCAGCAGTTTATCTGCAGGGGCCGGAAACACCATATATTTT; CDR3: CASSLSAGAGNTIYF
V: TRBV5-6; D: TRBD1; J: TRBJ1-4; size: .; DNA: TGTGCCAGCAGCCCACGACAGGGGATAACCGAAAAACTGTTTTTT; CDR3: CASSPRQGITEKLFF
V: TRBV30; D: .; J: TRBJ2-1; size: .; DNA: TGTGCCTGGAGTGTCGGCAGGCTCAATGAGCAGTTCTTC; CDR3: CAWSVGRLNEQFF
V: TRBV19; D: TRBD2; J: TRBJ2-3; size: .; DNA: TGTGCCAGTAGTATCGGGCCTAGCGGGGGCACAGATACGCAGTATTTT; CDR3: CASSIGPSGGTDTQYF
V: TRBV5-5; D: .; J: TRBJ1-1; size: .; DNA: TGTGCCAGCAGCTTGGGTGCGGGGGGTCGAGCTTTCTTT; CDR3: CASSLGAGGRAFF
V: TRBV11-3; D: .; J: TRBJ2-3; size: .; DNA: TGTGCCAGCAGCTTAGAGGGCAGGGGAAGGACAGATACGCAGTATTTT; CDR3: CASSLEGRGRTDTQYF